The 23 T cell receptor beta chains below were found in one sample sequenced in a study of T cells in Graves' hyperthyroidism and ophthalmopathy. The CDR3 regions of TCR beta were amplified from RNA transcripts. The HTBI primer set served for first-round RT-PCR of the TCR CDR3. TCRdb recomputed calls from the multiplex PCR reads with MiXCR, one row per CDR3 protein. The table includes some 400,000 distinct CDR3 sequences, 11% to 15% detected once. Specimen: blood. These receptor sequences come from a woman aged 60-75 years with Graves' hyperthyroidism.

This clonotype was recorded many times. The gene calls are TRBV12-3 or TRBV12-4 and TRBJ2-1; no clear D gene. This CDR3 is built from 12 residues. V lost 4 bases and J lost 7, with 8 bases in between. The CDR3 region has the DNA TGTGCCAGCAGTTACACCGGGAATGAGCAGTTCTTC. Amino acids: CASSYTGNEQFF.

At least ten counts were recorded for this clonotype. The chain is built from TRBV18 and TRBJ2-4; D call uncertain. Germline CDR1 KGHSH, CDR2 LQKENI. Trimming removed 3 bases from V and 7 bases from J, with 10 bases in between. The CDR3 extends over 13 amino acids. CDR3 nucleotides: TGTGCCAGCTCACCTTTGCGCCCCAACATTCAGTACTTC. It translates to CASSPLRPNIQYF.

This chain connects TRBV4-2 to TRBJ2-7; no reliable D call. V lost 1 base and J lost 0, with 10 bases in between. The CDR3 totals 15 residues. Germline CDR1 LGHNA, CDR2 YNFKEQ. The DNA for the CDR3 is TGTGCCAGCAGCCAAGGTGTCTCGACCTCCTACGAGCAGTACTTC. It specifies CASSQGVSTSYEQYF.

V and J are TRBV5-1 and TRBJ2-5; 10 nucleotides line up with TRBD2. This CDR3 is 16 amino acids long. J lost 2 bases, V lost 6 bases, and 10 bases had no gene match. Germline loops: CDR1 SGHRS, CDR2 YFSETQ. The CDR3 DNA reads TGCGCCAGCACCAACATTCCTAGCGGGGGACAAGAGACCCAGTACTTC. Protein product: CASTNIPSGGQETQYF. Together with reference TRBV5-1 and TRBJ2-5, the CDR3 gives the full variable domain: KAGVTQTPRYLIKTRGQQVTLSCSPISGHRSVSWYQQTPGQGLQFLFEYFSETQRNKGNFPGRFSGRQFSNSRSEMNVSTLELGDSALYLCASTNIPSGGQETQYFGPGTRLLVL.

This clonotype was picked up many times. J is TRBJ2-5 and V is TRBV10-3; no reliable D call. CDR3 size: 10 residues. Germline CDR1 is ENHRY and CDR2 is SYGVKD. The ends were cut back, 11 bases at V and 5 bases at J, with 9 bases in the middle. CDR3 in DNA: TGTGCCTCCTTCGGCGAGACCCAGTACTTC. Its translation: CASFGETQYF.

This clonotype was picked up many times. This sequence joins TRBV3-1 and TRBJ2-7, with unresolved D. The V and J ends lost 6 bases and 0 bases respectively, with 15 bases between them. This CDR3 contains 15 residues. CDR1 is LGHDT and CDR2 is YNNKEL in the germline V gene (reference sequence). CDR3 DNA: TGTGCCAGCAGTCCTTTTGGTTTCGACTCCTACGAGCAGTACTTC. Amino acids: CASSPFGFDSYEQYF.

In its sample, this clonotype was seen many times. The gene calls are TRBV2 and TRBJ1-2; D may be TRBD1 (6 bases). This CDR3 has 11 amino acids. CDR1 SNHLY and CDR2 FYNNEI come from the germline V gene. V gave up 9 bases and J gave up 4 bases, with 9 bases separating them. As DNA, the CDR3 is TGTGCCAGGGGGGGCGGCTATGGCTACACCTTC. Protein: CARGGGYGYTF.

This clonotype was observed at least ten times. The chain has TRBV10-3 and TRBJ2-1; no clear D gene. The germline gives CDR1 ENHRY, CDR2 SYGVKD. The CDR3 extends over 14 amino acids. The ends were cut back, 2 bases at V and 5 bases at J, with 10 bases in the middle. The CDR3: CAISEVTTDNEQFF. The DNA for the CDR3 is TGTGCCATCAGTGAGGTGACCACCGACAATGAGCAGTTCTTC.

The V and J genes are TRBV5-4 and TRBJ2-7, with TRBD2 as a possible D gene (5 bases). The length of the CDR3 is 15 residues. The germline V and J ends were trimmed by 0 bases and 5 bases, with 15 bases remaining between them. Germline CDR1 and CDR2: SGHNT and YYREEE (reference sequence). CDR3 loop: CASSLEASQLDEQYF. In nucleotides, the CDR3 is TGTGCCAGCAGCTTGGAGGCTAGCCAGCTCGACGAGCAGTACTTC.

The CDR3 DNA reads TGTGCCAGCAGCTTACCAGGAAAGAACACTGAAGCTTTCTTT. This gives the protein CASSLPGKNTEAFF. This rearrangement joins TRBV7-9 to TRBJ1-1, with D uncertain. The CDR3 spans 14 residues. The V gene's germline CDR1 is SEHNR and CDR2 FQNEAQ (reference sequence). The V gene lost 2 bases and the J gene lost 1 base, with 8 bases spanning the gap.

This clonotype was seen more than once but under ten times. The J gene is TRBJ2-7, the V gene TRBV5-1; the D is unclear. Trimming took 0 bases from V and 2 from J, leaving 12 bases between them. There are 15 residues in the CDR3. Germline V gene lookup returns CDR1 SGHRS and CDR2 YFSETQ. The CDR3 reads CASSLDPGRTYEQYF. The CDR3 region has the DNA TGCGCCAGCAGCTTGGATCCGGGCAGGACCTACGAGCAGTACTTC.

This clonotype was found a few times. The CDR3 loop is CASSQDWSSGGNEQFF. The CDR3 DNA follows: TGTGCCAGCAGCCAAGATTGGTCTAGCGGGGGAAATGAGCAGTTCTTC. This chain joins TRBV4-2 and TRBJ2-1; 10 bases match TRBD2. V lost 0 bases and J lost 7; bases outside the gene matches: 6. This CDR3 comprises 16 residues. Looked up from germline, CDR1 is LGHNA and CDR2 is YNFKEQ.

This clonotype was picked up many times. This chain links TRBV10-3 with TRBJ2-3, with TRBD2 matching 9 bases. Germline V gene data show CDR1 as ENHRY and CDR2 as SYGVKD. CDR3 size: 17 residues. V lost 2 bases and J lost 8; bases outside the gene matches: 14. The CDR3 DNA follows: TGTGCCATCAGTGAGCCCCCAGGACTAGCGCGAGCAGCTACGCAGTATTTT. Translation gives CAISEPPGLARAATQYF.

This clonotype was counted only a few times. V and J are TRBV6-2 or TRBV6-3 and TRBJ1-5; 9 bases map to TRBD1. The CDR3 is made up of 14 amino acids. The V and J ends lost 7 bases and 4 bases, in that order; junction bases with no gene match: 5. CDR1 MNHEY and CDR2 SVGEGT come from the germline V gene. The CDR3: CASNRDRVNQPQHF. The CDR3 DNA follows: TGTGCCAGCAATCGGGACAGGGTTAATCAGCCCCAGCATTTT.

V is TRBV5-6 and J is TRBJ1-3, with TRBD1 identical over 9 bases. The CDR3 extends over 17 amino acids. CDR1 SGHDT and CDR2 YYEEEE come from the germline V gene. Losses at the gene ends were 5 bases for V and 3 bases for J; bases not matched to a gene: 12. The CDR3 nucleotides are TGTGCCAGCAGTTCAACAGGGGGCGCGGGTGATGGAAACACCATATATTTT. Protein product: CASSSTGGAGDGNTIYF.

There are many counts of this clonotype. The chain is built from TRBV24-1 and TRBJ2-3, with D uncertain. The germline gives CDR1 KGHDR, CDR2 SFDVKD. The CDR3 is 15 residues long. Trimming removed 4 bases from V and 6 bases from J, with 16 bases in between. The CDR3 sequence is CATSELTGDTDTQYF. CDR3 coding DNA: TGTGCCACCAGTGAACTGACTGGGGATACGGATACGCAGTATTTT.

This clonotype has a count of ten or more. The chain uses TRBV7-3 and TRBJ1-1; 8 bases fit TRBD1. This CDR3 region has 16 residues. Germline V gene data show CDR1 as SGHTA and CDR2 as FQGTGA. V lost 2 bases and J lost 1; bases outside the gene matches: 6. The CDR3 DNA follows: TGTGCCAGCAGCTTACGTCCAGGGGGCACGAACACTGAAGCTTTCTTT. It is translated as CASSLRPGGTNTEAFF.

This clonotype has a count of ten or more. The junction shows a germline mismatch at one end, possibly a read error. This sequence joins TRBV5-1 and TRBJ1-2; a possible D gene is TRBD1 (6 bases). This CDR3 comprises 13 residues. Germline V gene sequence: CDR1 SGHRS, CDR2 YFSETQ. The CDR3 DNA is TGTGCCAGCAGCTTAGGACAGCTCTATGGCTACACCTTC. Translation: CASSLGQLYGYTF.

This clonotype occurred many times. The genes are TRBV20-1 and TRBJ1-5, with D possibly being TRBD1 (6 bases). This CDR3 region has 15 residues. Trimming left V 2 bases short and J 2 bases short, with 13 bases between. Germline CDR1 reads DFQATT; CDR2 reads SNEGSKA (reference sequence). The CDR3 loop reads CSARRGARGNQPQHF. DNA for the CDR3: TGCAGTGCTAGACGGGGGGCGAGAGGCAATCAGCCCCAGCATTTT.

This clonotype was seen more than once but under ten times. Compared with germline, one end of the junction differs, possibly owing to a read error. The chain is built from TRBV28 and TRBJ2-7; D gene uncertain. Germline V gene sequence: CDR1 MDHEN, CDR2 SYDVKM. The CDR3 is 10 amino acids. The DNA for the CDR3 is TGTGCCGGCAGCTCGAACGAGCAGTACTTC. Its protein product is CAGSSNEQYF. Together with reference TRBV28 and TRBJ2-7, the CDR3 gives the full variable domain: DVKVTQSSRYLVKRTGEKVFLECVQDMDHENMFWYRQDPGLGLRLIYFSYDVKMKEKGDIPEGYSVSREKKERFSLILESASTNQTSMYLCAGSSNEQYFGPGTRLTVT.

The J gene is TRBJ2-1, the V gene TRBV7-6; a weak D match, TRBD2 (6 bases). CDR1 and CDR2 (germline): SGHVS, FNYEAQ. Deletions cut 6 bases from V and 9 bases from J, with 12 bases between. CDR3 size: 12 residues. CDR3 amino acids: CASRTSPTEQFF. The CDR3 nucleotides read TGTGCCAGCAGAACTAGCCCTACTGAGCAGTTCTTC. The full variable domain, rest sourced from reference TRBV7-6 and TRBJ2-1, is GAGVSQSPRYKVTKRGQDVALRCDPISGHVSLYWYRQALGQGPEFLTYFNYEAQQDKSGLPNDRFSAERPEGSISTLTIQRTEQRDSAMYRCASRTSPTEQFFGPGTRLTVL.

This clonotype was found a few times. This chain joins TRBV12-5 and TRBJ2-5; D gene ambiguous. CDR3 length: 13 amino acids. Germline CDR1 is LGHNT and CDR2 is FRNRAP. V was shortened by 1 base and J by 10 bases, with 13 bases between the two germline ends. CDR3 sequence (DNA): TGTGCTAGTGGTTTGGGCCAGGAACGACGCCAGTACTTC. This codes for CASGLGQERRQYF.

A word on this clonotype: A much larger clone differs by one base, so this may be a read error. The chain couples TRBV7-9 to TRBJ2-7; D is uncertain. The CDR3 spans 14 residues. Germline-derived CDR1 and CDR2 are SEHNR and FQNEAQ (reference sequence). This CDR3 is CASSSELPTYKQYF. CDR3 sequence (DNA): TGCGCCAGCAGCTCGGAGCTCCCGACCTACAAGCAGTACTTC.